Shown below are 17 T cell receptor beta chains from a single sample sequenced in a study of T cell responses to AZD1222 COVID-19 vaccine. Only in-frame clones appear in the TCRdb table, and some are missing; sequencing was by immunoSEQ multiplex PCR. The data contain 45,000 to 70,000 clones, about 90% of them singletons. Here the sequenced sample was peripheral blood, taken on day 0 of AZD1222 vaccination. The receptors shown here come from an adult in good health.

This chain links TRBV5-1 with TRBJ2-1; 11 bases map to TRBD2. The CDR3 totals 17 residues. Germline lookup yields CDR1 SGHRS and CDR2 YFSETQ. Trimming cost V 3 bases and J 2 bases; bases outside gene matches: 7. The DNA for the CDR3 is TGCGCCAGCAGCTGGGATAGCGGGAGGGCCCCCTACAATGAGCAGTTCTTC. This translates into CASSWDSGRAPYNEQFF. Full variable domain (outside the CDR3, taken from reference TRBV5-1 and TRBJ2-1): KAGVTQTPRYLIKTRGQQVTLSCSPISGHRSVSWYQQTPGQGLQFLFEYFSETQRNKGNFPGRFSGRQFSNSRSEMNVSTLELGDSALYLCASSWDSGRAPYNEQFFGPGTRLTVL.

The chain combines TRBV18 with TRBJ2-3, with TRBD2 identical over 12 bases. The CDR3 spans 18 residues. V was pared by 1 base and J by 2 bases, with 7 bases of the junction left unmatched. CDR1 and CDR2 (germline): KGHSH, LQKENI. CDR3 amino acids: CASSPLGLAGPSTDTQYF. In DNA, the CDR3 is TGTGCCAGCTCACCACTGGGACTAGCGGGCCCTTCCACAGATACGCAGTATTTT. The full variable domain, with the rest looked up from reference TRBV18 and TRBJ2-3, is NAGVMQNPRHLVRRRGQEARLRCSPMKGHSHVYWYRQLPEEGLKFMVYLQKENIIDESGMPKERFSAEFPKEGPSILRIQQVVRGDSAAYFCASSPLGLAGPSTDTQYFGPGTRLTVL.

This clone was counted a single time. The chain combines TRBV7-3 with TRBJ1-2; D is ambiguous. Germline CDR1 and CDR2: SGHTA and FQGTGA. The CDR3 covers 13 residues. V lost 5 bases and J 7 bases, leaving 14 bases between the germline ends. CDR3 residues: CASSPAGSGGYTF. Here the CDR3 DNA reads TGTGCCAGCAGCCCCGCAGGTTCGGGTGGCTACACCTTC. Looking up the rest from reference TRBV7-3 and TRBJ1-2 gives the full variable domain: GAGVSQTPSNKVTEKGKYVELRCDPISGHTALYWYRQSLGQGPEFLIYFQGTGAADDSGLPNDRFFAVRPEGSVSTLKIQRTERGDSAVYLCASSPAGSGGYTFGSGTRLTVV.

The J gene is TRBJ2-7, the V gene TRBV9, with D perhaps TRBD1 (5 bases). The V gene lost 0 bases and the J gene lost 5 bases, with 9 bases spanning the gap. Germline values: CDR1 SGDLS, CDR2 YYNGEE. The CDR3 runs to 13 residues. Here the CDR3 reads CASSVGQGNEQYF. DNA for the CDR3: TGTGCCAGCAGCGTAGGGCAGGGTAACGAGCAGTACTTC.

V gene TRBV5-1 combines with J gene TRBJ1-2; 9 positions match TRBD1. The junction had 5 bases not matched to a gene; V was cut back by 3 bases and J by 8 bases. This CDR3 is built from 13 residues. The germline CDR1 and CDR2 sequences are SGHRS and YFSETQ. CDR3 protein: CASSSGQGRGYTF. CDR3 nucleotides: TGCGCCAGCAGCTCTGGACAGGGGAGGGGCTACACCTTC.

The rearrangement links TRBV6-2 or TRBV6-3 to TRBJ1-1; D not certain. The germline gives CDR1 MNHEY, CDR2 SVGEGT. V was trimmed by 6 bases and J by 2 bases, leaving 19 bases between them. The length of the CDR3 is 16 residues. CDR3 bases: TGTGCCAGCAGCCAATACGTCCAACCATCAAACACTGAAGCTTTCTTT. This encodes CASSQYVQPSNTEAFF.

V is TRBV4-1 and J is TRBJ2-7, with unresolved D. With 0 bases removed from V and 7 bases from J, the gap between germline ends came to 4 bases. The CDR3 consists of 11 residues. Germline lookup yields CDR1 MGHRA and CDR2 YSYEKL. The CDR3 coding sequence is TGCGCCAGCAGCCAAGATAAAGAGCAGTACTTC. It yields the protein CASSQDKEQYF.

This clone occurred a few times. This chain joins TRBV3-1 (or the pseudogene TRBV3-2) and TRBJ1-1; a possible D gene is TRBD1 (6 bases). The ends were cut back, 2 bases at V and 5 bases at J, with 9 bases in the middle. The V gene's germline CDR1 is LGHDT and CDR2 YNNKEL (reference sequence). CDR3 length: 13 amino acids. CDR3 sequence reads: CASSQQGGTEAFF. The CDR3, as DNA: TGTGCCAGCAGCCAACAAGGGGGTACTGAAGCTTTCTTT.

The chain employs TRBV2 and TRBJ1-1, with no clear D. The length of the CDR3 is 12 residues. Germline CDR1 and CDR2: SNHLY and FYNNEI. V was cut by 9 bases and J by 3 bases, with 11 bases left in between. CDR3 sequence reads: CARKNSYTEAFF. As DNA, the CDR3 is TGTGCCAGAAAAAACAGTTACACTGAAGCTTTCTTT.

The CDR3 coding sequence is TGTGCCAGCAGCCAAGGGAGGGCCTCGGGTGAGCAGTTCTTC. Protein sequence: CASSQGRASGEQFF. J is TRBJ2-1 and V is TRBV14, with D maybe TRBD2 (6 bases). The CDR3 loop spans 14 amino acids. Germline CDR1 and CDR2: SGHDN and FVKESK. Trimming shortened V by 1 base and J by 9 bases, and 13 bases separated the two germline ends.

The chain uses TRBV5-6 and TRBJ2-2, with 13 bases fitting TRBD2. The CDR3 length is 17 residues. Germline values: CDR1 SGHDT, CDR2 YYEEEE. V lost 3 bases to trimming and J lost 6 bases; unmatched junction nucleotides: 8. CDR3 nucleotide sequence: TGTGCCAGCAGCTCGATAGGACTAGCGGGAGTAGCCGGGGAGCTGTTTTTT. Translated: CASSSIGLAGVAGELFF.

V usage is TRBV5-1 and J usage is TRBJ2-5, with D perhaps given as TRBD1 or TRBD2 (5 bases each). Trimming left V 4 bases short and J 5 bases short, with 18 bases between. This CDR3 is built from 15 residues. The V gene's germline CDR1 is SGHRS and CDR2 YFSETQ. CDR3 loop: CASSPGLGDGETQYF. The DNA for the CDR3 is TGCGCCAGCAGCCCCGGACTCGGGGACGGGGAGACCCAGTACTTC. The full variable domain, completed using reference TRBV5-1 and TRBJ2-5, is KAGVTQTPRYLIKTRGQQVTLSCSPISGHRSVSWYQQTPGQGLQFLFEYFSETQRNKGNFPGRFSGRQFSNSRSEMNVSTLELGDSALYLCASSPGLGDGETQYFGPGTRLLVL.

The chain has TRBV2 and TRBJ2-1; tentative D call: TRBD1 (6 bases). The CDR3 consists of 13 residues. V lost 6 bases, J lost 3 bases, and 9 bases lay in between. The germline CDR1 and CDR2 sequences are SNHLY and FYNNEI. The CDR3 region is CASSYRDYNEQFF. Here the CDR3 DNA reads TGTGCCAGCAGCTACAGGGACTACAATGAGCAGTTCTTC.

This rearrangement joins TRBV13 to TRBJ1-1; 10 nucleotides agree with TRBD1. CDR1 and CDR2 (germline): PRHDT, FYEKMQ (reference sequence). Germline trimming cut 4 bases from V and 4 bases from J; bases unmatched to any gene: 9. The CDR3 length is 16 residues. The CDR3 spells CASSYLRTGGGTEAFF. CDR3 nucleotide sequence: TGTGCCAGCAGCTACCTACGGACAGGGGGTGGCACTGAAGCTTTCTTT.

This clone was counted between two and nine times. The chain is built from TRBV25-1 and TRBJ1-1; a weak D match, TRBD1 (5 bases). The V gene's germline CDR1 is MGHDK and CDR2 SYGVNS. The V gene lost 2 bases and the J gene lost 4 bases, with 8 bases spanning the gap. The CDR3 has 13 residues. The CDR3 coding sequence is TGTGCCAGCAGTGAAGCCGGGGGCACTGAAGCTTTCTTT. This encodes CASSEAGGTEAFF.

The V gene is TRBV29-1, the J gene TRBJ2-3, with 8 bases that match TRBD2. The V gene's germline CDR1 is SQVTM and CDR2 ANQGSEA. This CDR3 has 14 residues. V shed 4 bases, J shed 5 bases, and the junction held 8 bases outside the gene matches. The CDR3 here is CSVAPAGARDTQYF. For the CDR3, the DNA is TGCAGCGTTGCCCCAGCGGGAGCGAGAGATACGCAGTATTTT.

The chain joins TRBV5-4 to TRBJ2-1; tentative D call: TRBD2 (5 bases). The germline V and J ends were trimmed by 1 base and 13 bases, with 12 bases remaining between them. The CDR3 runs 12 residues. Germline CDR1 SGHNT, CDR2 YYREEE (reference sequence). The chain's CDR3 is CASSLPRTFQFF. Here the CDR3 DNA reads TGTGCCAGCAGCTTGCCCCGGACTTTTCAGTTCTTC.